This entry concerns a single T cell receptor (beta chain). V was pared by 0 bases and J by 9 bases, with 6 bases of the junction left unmatched. This CDR3 is built from 15 residues. CDR1 is SGHNT, CDR2 YENEEA, per germline. In the original analysis: Nucleated cell counts were estimated from reference gene primer amplification. Sequencing was performed with immunoSEQ multiplex PCR; in TCRdb, only in-frame clones are kept and a portion is missing. V and J calls and clone size are those listed in that table; D and trimming were worked out from the DNA. The sample has 88,000 or so clones; roughly 90% are singletons. The source of the sample is a study of blood T cell repertoires in COVID-19. As for the study in general: Samples taken during acute and convalescent COVID-19 were collected in the United States, Italy and Spain.

Source material: peripheral blood. The TCR originated in a man aged 55 to 70 with acute or convalescent COVID-19. This chain uses TRBV11-3 with TRBJ2-2; 8 positions agree with TRBD1. The CDR3 region is CASSLDPSGGRELFF. DNA for the CDR3: TGTGCCAGCAGCTTAGATCCATCAGGGGGCAGGGAGCTGTTTTTT.